Listed below are T cell receptor beta chains from one sample, sequenced in a study of T cell repertoires in cytomegalovirus infection. These receptors are not linked to any known antigen. Each CDR3 protein gets one entry after TCRdb re-called the reads with MiXCR. The data contain about 830,000 distinct CDR3 sequences, approximately 30% of them singletons. The source was cultured CD8+ T cells from PBMCs, collected from culture after CMV antigen stimulation. These receptors all come from a human donor in good health (CMV status not recorded). Some clones in this sample may be carry-over from other donors' samples. The CDR3 runs from the conserved cysteine through the conserved F or W. D genes are given only for firm matches. A row's size may be missing; if present it is once, few, many or a size class.

d_gene,abundance,v_gene,j_gene,CDR3aa,CDR3nt
.,few,TRBV6-8,TRBJ2-3,CASSTYRGLIDTQYF,TGTGCCAGCAGTACCTACCGGGGGCTCATAGATACGCAGTATTTT
TRBD1,few,TRBV6-6,TRBJ1-5,CASSTRDSQGNQPQHF,TGTGCCAGCAGTACCCGGGACAGCCAGGGCAATCAGCCCCAGCATTTT
.,.,TRBV7-4,TRBJ1-4,CASSRQREKLFF,TGTGCCAGCAGCCGCCAGAGGGAAAAACTGTTTTTT
TRBD1,few,TRBV12-3/TRBV12-4,TRBJ2-5,CASRRQGARETQYF,TGTGCCAGCAGAAGACAGGGGGCAAGGGAGACCCAGTACTTC
.,few,TRBV28,TRBJ1-5,CASRRFDSNQPQHF,TGTGCCAGCAGGCGATTTGATAGCAATCAGCCCCAGCATTTT
.,many,TRBV7-2,TRBJ2-2,CASSLAIRRLDLTGELFF,TGTGCCAGCAGCTTAGCGATTAGGAGACTAGACCTGACCGGGGAGCTGTTTTTT
TRBD1,.,TRBV5-8,TRBJ1-6,CASTASTGTYFNSPLHF,TGTGCCAGCACCGCTTCGACAGGGACCTACTTTAATTCACCCCTCCACTTT
.,.,TRBV7-6,TRBJ2-2,CASHGGGELFF,TGTGCCAGCCACGGTGGCGGGGAGCTGTTTTTT
TRBD1,.,TRBV23-1,TRBJ1-4,CASSQSLKAGGVFTNEKLFF,TGCGCCAGCAGTCAATCTCTCAAGGCAGGGGGCGTTTTCACTAATGAAAAACTGTTTTTT
TRBD1,few,TRBV12-3/TRBV12-4,TRBJ1-6,CASSYGQALYSPLHF,TGTGCCAGCAGTTACGGACAGGCCCTTTATTCACCCCTCCACTTT
.,.,TRBV4-1,TRBJ2-7,CASSQVLTGFSYEQYF,TGCGCCAGCAGCCAAGTCTTGACAGGCTTCAGCTACGAGCAGTACTTC
TRBD1,few,TRBV28,TRBJ1-2,CASSSTTIGDRGHGYTF,TGTGCCAGCAGTTCCACAACTATCGGGGACAGGGGCCATGGCTACACCTTC
.,.,TRBV27,TRBJ1-1,CASSFGSKNTEAFF,TGTGCCAGCAGTTTCGGGAGCAAGAACACTGAAGCTTTCTTT
.,.,TRBV10-3,TRBJ1-1,CAISPDSLEAFF,TGTGCCATCAGTCCGGACAGCCTTGAAGCTTTCTTT
.,few,TRBV6-1,TRBJ1-1,CASSWQGTEAFF,TGTGCCAGCAGTTGGCAGGGCACTGAAGCTTTCTTT
.,.,TRBV6-1,TRBJ1-1,CATDQRGGQAEAFF,TGTGCCACCGACCAAAGGGGGGGGCAAGCTGAAGCTTTCTTT
.,.,TRBV12-3/TRBV12-4,TRBJ1-1,CASSWNGAGTEAFF,TGTGCCAGCAGTTGGAATGGGGCGGGCACTGAAGCTTTCTTT
.,.,TRBV4-2,TRBJ1-1,CASSQWTVTEAFF,TGTGCCAGCAGCCAATGGACAGTCACTGAAGCTTTCTTT
.,.,TRBV12-3/TRBV12-4,TRBJ2-3,CASNLHHTDTQYF,TGTGCCAGCAATCTACATCACACAGATACGCAGTATTTT
TRBD2,few,TRBV12-3/TRBV12-4,TRBJ2-3,CASSLAAGGTDTQYF,TGTGCCAGCAGTTTAGCGGCGGGGGGCACAGATACGCAGTATTTT
TRBD1,.,TRBV4-2,TRBJ1-1,CASSQGLRDRDTEAFF,TGTGCCAGCAGCCAAGGGCTCCGGGACAGGGACACTGAAGCTTTCTTT
TRBD2,.,TRBV6-6,TRBJ2-1,CASSPSAGGRGNEQFF,TGTGCCAGCAGTCCTTCAGCGGGGGGCCGTGGCAATGAGCAGTTCTTC
TRBD1,many,TRBV28,TRBJ1-2,CASSFTGYRGGGYGYTF,TGTGCCAGCAGTTTCACGGGGTACAGGGGAGGCGGCTATGGCTACACCTTC
.,.,TRBV7-9,TRBJ1-2,CASSPRDYGYTF,TGTGCCAGCAGCCCCCGGGACTATGGCTACACCTTC
TRBD1,.,TRBV7-9,TRBJ2-5,CASSLPRRQGEMETQYF,TGTGCCAGCAGCTTACCAAGGAGACAGGGGGAGATGGAGACCCAGTACTTC
.,.,TRBV12-3/TRBV12-4,TRBJ2-1,CANSSLPDEQFF,TGTGCCAACAGTTCACTCCCGGATGAGCAGTTCTTC
.,many,TRBV7-2,TRBJ2-2,CASSLLGPTGPNTGELFF,TGTGCCAGCAGCTTATTAGGGCCCACGGGACCTAACACCGGGGAGCTGTTTTTT
.,.,TRBV2,TRBJ2-3,CASSELTQRAADTQYF,TGTGCCAGCAGTGAATTGACCCAGCGTGCCGCAGATACGCAGTATTTT
TRBD2,many,TRBV7-6,TRBJ2-7,CASSLGLAGPVEEQYF,TGTGCCAGCAGCTTAGGACTAGCGGGGCCGGTAGAAGAGCAGTACTTC
TRBD1,.,TRBV7-4,TRBJ1-6,CASSWDSPSYNSPLHF,TGTGCCAGCAGCTGGGACAGCCCCTCCTATAATTCACCCCTCCACTTT
.,.,TRBV7-2,TRBJ1-5,CASSLGWGQDQPQHF,TGTGCCAGCAGCTTAGGTTGGGGGCAGGATCAGCCCCAGCATTTT
TRBD1,.,TRBV5-6,TRBJ2-6,CASSSDRGHGANVLTF,TGTGCCAGCAGCTCGGACAGGGGGCATGGGGCCAACGTCCTGACTTTC
TRBD1,.,TRBV7-6,TRBJ1-3,CASSVGQGPGNTIYF,TGTGCCAGCAGCGTTGGACAGGGCCCTGGAAACACCATATATTTT
.,few,TRBV20-1,TRBJ2-1,CSATYEAGPGHPYNEQFF,TGCAGTGCTACCTATGAGGCAGGTCCCGGTCATCCCTACAATGAGCAGTTCTTC
TRBD1,few,TRBV6-2/TRBV6-3,TRBJ2-1,CASSSWTGVNEQFF,TGTGCCAGCAGTTCATGGACAGGGGTAAATGAGCAGTTCTTC
.,many,TRBV7-2,TRBJ1-3,CASTKGGGIFSGNTIYF,TGTGCCAGCACCAAAGGGGGGGGAATATTCTCTGGAAACACCATATATTTT
TRBD1,few,TRBV6-1,TRBJ1-1,CASSEKGQGDTEAFF,TGTGCCAGCAGTGAAAAGGGACAGGGGGACACTGAAGCTTTCTTT
.,.,TRBV10-3,TRBJ2-3,CAIRTVQDTQYF,TGTGCCATTCGGACAGTTCAAGATACGCAGTATTTT
TRBD1,.,TRBV20-1,TRBJ1-5,CSARDRDRGFYSNQPQHF,TGCAGTGCTAGAGACCGGGACAGGGGCTTTTATAGCAATCAGCCCCAGCATTTT
TRBD2,.,TRBV27,TRBJ2-7,CASSFSRGAYEQYF,TGTGCCAGCAGTTTTTCCCGGGGGGCCTACGAGCAGTACTTC
.,few,TRBV20-1,TRBJ2-7,CSAGSLYTPYEQYF,TGCAGTGCTGGGAGCCTTTATACCCCCTACGAGCAGTACTTC
TRBD2,.,TRBV7-7,TRBJ2-2,CASSLGARAGVNTGELFF,TGTGCTAGCAGCTTAGGGGCCCGAGCGGGGGTGAACACCGGGGAGCTGTTTTTT